The sequence of this T cell receptor beta chain was determined in a study of blood T cells in healthy people across ages. A second PCR, run for about 6 to 11 cycles, used a sample-barcoded 5' primer plus a J-beta primer mix. TCRdb passed the 5' RACE reads through MiXCR, listing each CDR3 protein once. The table has hundreds of thousands of distinct CDR3 sequences, 58% seen once. There are 14 residues in the CDR3. CDR1 LNHNV and CDR2 YYDKDF come from the germline V gene (reference sequence). V lost 4 bases, J lost 0 bases, and 10 bases lay in between. Sequenced sample: blood. The TCR was taken from a man between 60 and 70 years old in good health. The chain employs TRBV15 and TRBJ2-7; D possibly uses TRBD1 or TRBD2 (5 bases each). This chain's CDR3 is CATSKSGGSYEQYF. CDR3 in DNA: TGTGCCACCAGCAAAAGTGGGGGCTCCTACGAGCAGTACTTC.